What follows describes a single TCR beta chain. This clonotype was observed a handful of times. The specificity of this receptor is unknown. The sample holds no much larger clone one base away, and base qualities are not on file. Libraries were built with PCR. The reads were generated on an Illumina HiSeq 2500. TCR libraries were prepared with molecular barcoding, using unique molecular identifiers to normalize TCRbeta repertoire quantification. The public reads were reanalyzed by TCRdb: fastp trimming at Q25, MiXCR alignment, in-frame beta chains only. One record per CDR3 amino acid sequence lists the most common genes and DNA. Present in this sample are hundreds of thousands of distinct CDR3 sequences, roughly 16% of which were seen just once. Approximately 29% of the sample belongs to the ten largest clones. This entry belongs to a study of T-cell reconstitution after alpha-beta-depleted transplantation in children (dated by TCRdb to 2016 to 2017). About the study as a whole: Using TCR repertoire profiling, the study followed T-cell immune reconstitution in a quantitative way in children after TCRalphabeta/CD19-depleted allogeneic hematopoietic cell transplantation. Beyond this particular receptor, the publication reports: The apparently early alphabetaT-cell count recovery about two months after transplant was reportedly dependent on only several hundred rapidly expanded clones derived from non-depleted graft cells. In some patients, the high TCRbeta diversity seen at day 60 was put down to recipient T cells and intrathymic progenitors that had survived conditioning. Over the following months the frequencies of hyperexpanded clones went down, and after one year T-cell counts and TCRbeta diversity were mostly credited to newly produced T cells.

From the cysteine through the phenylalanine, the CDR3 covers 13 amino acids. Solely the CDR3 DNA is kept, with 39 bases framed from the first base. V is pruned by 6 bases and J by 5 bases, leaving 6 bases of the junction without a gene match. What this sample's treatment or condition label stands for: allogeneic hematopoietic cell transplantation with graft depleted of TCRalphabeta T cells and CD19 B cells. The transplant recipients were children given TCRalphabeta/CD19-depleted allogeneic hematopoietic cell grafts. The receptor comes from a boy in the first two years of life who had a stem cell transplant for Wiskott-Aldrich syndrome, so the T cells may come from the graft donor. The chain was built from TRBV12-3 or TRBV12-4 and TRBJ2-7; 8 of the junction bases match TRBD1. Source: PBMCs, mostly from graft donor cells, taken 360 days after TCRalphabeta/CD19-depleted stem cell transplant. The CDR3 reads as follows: CASRLTGGDEQYF. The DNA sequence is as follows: TGTGCCAGCAGACTTACAGGGGGTGACGAGCAGTACTTC.